Shown below are 14 T cell receptor beta chains from a single sample sequenced in a study of shared T cell receptors in the human thymus. Data came from immunoSEQ multiplex PCR; TCRdb stores just in-frame clones and leaves some out. The table records about 660,000 clones, 70% to 90% of them present only once. These data were likewise used in another study, on human thymus T cells.

The specimen sequenced was thymocytes. These receptors originate from a boy less than two years old with a congenital heart defect.

This sequence joins TRBV10-3 and TRBJ2-7; 7 nucleotides match TRBD1. V was pared by 10 bases and J by 3 bases, with 9 bases of the junction left unmatched. Germline CDR1 and CDR2: ENHRY and SYGVKD. CDR3 length: 13 amino acids. The CDR3 loop reads CATFEAGGYEQYF. The CDR3 region has the DNA TGTGCCACCTTTGAAGCAGGGGGCTACGAGCAGTACTTC.

V and J are TRBV11-3 and TRBJ1-3, with 8 bases identical to TRBD1. Germline V CDR1 and CDR2: SGHNT, YENEEA. J gave up 6 bases and V 5 bases, and 9 bases lay outside the gene matches. This CDR3 region has 15 residues. The CDR3 DNA sequence: TGTGCCAGCAGCGGCCGGGACAGGTGGGAAAACACCATATATTTT. Translating it yields CASSGRDRWENTIYF. Drawing the rest from reference TRBV11-3 and TRBJ1-3, the complete variable domain is EAGVVQSPRYKIIEKKQPVAFWCNPISGHNTLYWYLQNLGQGPELLIRYENEEAVDDSQLPKDRFSAERLKGVDSTLKIQPAELGDSAVYLCASSGRDRWENTIYFGEGSWLTVV.

This sequence joins TRBV30 and TRBJ2-5; 9 bases fit TRBD1. Germline loops: CDR1 GTSNPN, CDR2 SVGIG (reference sequence). CDR3 length: 17 amino acids. J was trimmed by 5 bases and V by 0 bases; bases with no gene match: 13. CDR3 residues: CAWSVRTGAHFWETQYF. The DNA of the CDR3 is TGTGCCTGGAGTGTCCGGACAGGGGCGCACTTTTGGGAGACCCAGTACTTC.

The chain is built from TRBV4-1 and TRBJ2-7, with D tentatively TRBD2 (6 bases). The V end was cut by 0 bases, the J end by 0 bases, with 24 bases between. CDR1 and CDR2 from the germline V gene are MGHRA and YSYEKL. This CDR3 comprises 20 residues. The CDR3 here is CASSQDMEGYGSVTSYEQYF. CDR3 sequence (DNA): TGCGCCAGCAGCCAAGATATGGAGGGTTATGGTAGCGTAACCTCCTACGAGCAGTACTTC.

V is TRBV21-1 and J is TRBJ2-5; no check of the table's D call, TRBD2, against the DNA was made. The DNA end is a closer match to TRBJ2-7, so the J assignment may be wrong. TRBV21-1 is an annotated pseudogene. This CDR3 comprises 15 residues. The CDR3 reads CASRGLAGRSYEQYF. The CDR3 DNA reads TGTGCCAGCAGGGGACTAGCGGGTCGCTCCTACGAGCAGTACTTC.

This clone was observed once. The V gene is TRBV5-1, the J gene TRBJ2-7, with TRBD2 matching over 9 bases. There are 16 residues in the CDR3. V trimming: 0 bases; J trimming: 2 bases; junction bases outside the gene matches: 6. Germline CDR1 is SGHRS and CDR2 is YFSETQ. The CDR3 nucleotides read TGCGCCAGCAGCTTGGCCTGGCGGGAGGGGCCCTACGAGCAGTACTTC. This translates into CASSLAWREGPYEQYF. The complete variable domain, with remaining parts taken from reference TRBV5-1 and TRBJ2-7, reads KAGVTQTPRYLIKTRGQQVTLSCSPISGHRSVSWYQQTPGQGLQFLFEYFSETQRNKGNFPGRFSGRQFSNSRSEMNVSTLELGDSALYLCASSLAWREGPYEQYFGPGTRLTVT.

The chain has TRBV7-3 and TRBJ2-3; 7 nucleotides align to TRBD1. Germline V CDR1 and CDR2: SGHTA, FQGTGA. The CDR3 is made up of 17 amino acids. J was trimmed by 4 bases and V by 2 bases; bases with no gene match: 12. CDR3 region: CASSLWTGQKIADTQYF. The CDR3 DNA reads as TGTGCCAGCAGCTTATGGACAGGACAAAAAATTGCAGATACGCAGTATTTT.

This rearrangement joins TRBV10-3 to TRBJ2-1; TRBD2 might be the D (7 bases). From germline, CDR1 is ENHRY and CDR2 SYGVKD. The length of the CDR3 is 16 residues. With 8 bases removed from V and 4 bases from J, the gap between germline ends came to 21 bases. CDR3 in DNA: TGTGCCATCTCCCCGGGGGGCGGGAGTTCTTACAATGAGCAGTTCTTC. Translating it yields CAISPGGGSSYNEQFF.

This chain links TRBV19 with TRBJ2-1; 9 bases match TRBD1. In germline, CDR1 is LNHDA, CDR2 SQIVND (reference sequence). The CDR3 is made up of 15 amino acids. J was trimmed by 5 bases and V by 3 bases; bases with no gene match: 5. CDR3 region: CASSIPGQGNNEQFF. The CDR3 region has the DNA TGTGCCAGTAGTATTCCGGGACAGGGCAACAATGAGCAGTTCTTC.

To note about this clone: No conserved phenylalanine or tryptophan ends this CDR3, so it is likely a read error. Because the CDR3's place on the DNA is in doubt, the DNA is left out and the CDR3 is given as listed by TCRdb. This rearrangement joins TRBV21-1 to TRBJ2-7; TRBD2 reflects the table's D call only, with no check against the DNA. TRBV21-1 is classified as a pseudogene. With termini counted, the CDR3 has 8 amino acids. The CDR3 protein is CASSSFGS.

The gene calls are TRBV6-5 and TRBJ1-2, with TRBD1 matching over 7 bases. CDR3 length equals 13 residues. With V trimmed by 6 bases and J by 7 bases, 8 bases remained unmatched. The germline V gene encodes CDR1 MNHEY and CDR2 SVGAGI. The CDR3 coding sequence is TGTGCCAGCAGCGTCAGGGGGTCGTGTGGCTACACCTTC. Amino acid sequence: CASSVRGSCGYTF.

Points on this clone: Germline and junction disagree at one end, which may indicate a read error. V is TRBV27 and J is TRBJ2-5; TRBD2 matches 10 bases. The germline V gene has CDR1 MNHEY and CDR2 SMNVEV (reference sequence). This CDR3 comprises 13 residues. The CDR3 loop reads CASSLSLAGVPDF. CDR3 DNA sequence: TGTGCCAGCAGTTTATCCCTAGCGGGAGTCCCGGACTTC.

The chain employs TRBV7-9 and TRBJ2-3; 11 bases match TRBD2. Germline trimming cut 5 bases from V and 1 base from J; bases unmatched to any gene: 2. CDR3 length: 15 residues. Germline V gives CDR1 SEHNR, CDR2 FQNEAQ (reference sequence). CDR3: CASSKGLAGTDTQYF. As DNA, the CDR3 is TGTGCCAGCAGCAAGGGACTAGCGGGCACAGATACGCAGTATTTT.

The V and J genes are TRBV14 and TRBJ2-3; 7 bases fit TRBD2. CDR1 SGHDN and CDR2 FVKESK come from the germline V gene. V shed 1 base, J shed 4 bases, and the junction held 11 bases outside the gene matches. This CDR3 region has 17 residues. CDR3 residues: CASSQGNASGRSDTQYF. CDR3 nucleotide sequence: TGTGCCAGCAGCCAAGGAAATGCTAGCGGACGGTCAGATACGCAGTATTTT.